These T cell receptor beta chains were read from a single sample in a study of T-cell memory formation after mild COVID-19. Via MiXCR, TCRdb re-called the 5' RACE reads, giving one row per CDR3 protein. The sample shows about 280,000 distinct CDR3 sequences, around 8% of them seen only once. Input material: PBMCs or a T cell subset sorted from them (not recorded which). These receptor sequences come from a man younger than 35 who had mild COVID-19 (a few samples of this study predate the infection). Cell type and time point are not known. Each CDR3 is given with its conserved first and last residue. A D gene is named only where the DNA matches it firmly. The size of a clone is reported for some rows only, either as once, few or many, or as a class for expanded clones.

j_call d_call clone_size v_call cdr3_aa cdr3_nt
TRBJ2-5 NA many TRBV12-3/TRBV12-4 CASSLVPGAEETQYF TGTGCCAGCAGTTTAGTTCCAGGGGCCGAAGAGACCCAGTACTTC
TRBJ2-5 TRBD2 many TRBV7-2 CASSLGLTSGGAGETQYF TGTGCCAGCAGCCTAGGGCTTACTAGCGGGGGGGCTGGAGAGACCCAGTACTTC
TRBJ2-7 TRBD2 few TRBV3-1 CASSQGSSGAYEQYF TGTGCCAGCAGCCAAGGAAGTAGCGGGGCGTACGAGCAGTACTTC
TRBJ2-3 NA NA TRBV5-1 CASSLGPPADTQYF TGCGCCAGCAGCTTGGGACCGCCAGCAGATACGCAGTATTTT
TRBJ1-5 TRBD1 few TRBV7-6 CASSLREGTDLNQPQHF TGTGCCAGCAGCTTACGTGAAGGGACAGACCTAAATCAGCCCCAGCATTTT
TRBJ1-1 NA few TRBV29-1 CSVEDRTYRETEAFF TGCAGCGTTGAAGATCGGACCTATCGGGAGACTGAAGCTTTCTTT
TRBJ2-7 NA NA TRBV4-3 CASSQERSSYEQYF TGCGCCAGCAGCCAAGAAAGGAGCTCCTACGAGCAGTACTTC
TRBJ1-1 NA NA TRBV5-1 CASSLGSLNTEAFF TGCGCCAGCAGCTTGGGCAGCTTGAACACTGAAGCTTTCTTT
TRBJ1-6 NA few TRBV6-6 CASTYVRGFSPLHF TGTGCCAGCACCTACGTGAGGGGGTTTTCACCCCTCCACTTT
TRBJ2-5 NA many TRBV7-2 CASSPSRETQYF TGTGCCAGCAGCCCCTCGCGAGAGACCCAGTACTTC
TRBJ1-5 NA NA TRBV20-1 CSANRDNEGISAQHF TGCAGTGCCAACCGGGACAATGAGGGGATCTCTGCCCAGCATTTT
TRBJ2-5 NA many TRBV7-2 CASSPYDETQYF TGTGCCAGCAGCCCGTATGATGAGACCCAGTACTTC
TRBJ1-5 NA few TRBV10-3 CAISEGVGQYFNQPQHF TGTGCCATCAGTGAGGGAGTAGGACAGTACTTTAATCAGCCCCAGCATTTT
TRBJ1-2 NA few TRBV6-2/TRBV6-3 CASSYRGGLEDGYTF TGTGCCAGCAGCTACCGGGGCGGCCTCGAGGATGGCTACACCTTC
TRBJ1-1 NA few TRBV25-1 CASGQGGYPGTEAFF TGTGCCAGCGGCCAAGGGGGGTACCCTGGCACTGAAGCTTTCTTT
TRBJ2-2 TRBD2 few TRBV5-1 CASSGTSVPTGELFF TGCGCCAGCAGCGGGACTAGCGTACCCACCGGGGAGCTGTTTTTT
TRBJ1-1 TRBD1 few TRBV4-1 CASSGGSMNTEAFF TGCGCCAGCTCAGGGGGCAGCATGAACACTGAAGCTTTCTTT
TRBJ2-1 TRBD2 many TRBV12-3/TRBV12-4 CASHWGTPGTSHEQFF TGTGCCAGCCACTGGGGGACGCCCGGGACTAGCCATGAGCAGTTCTTC
TRBJ1-4 NA NA TRBV28 CASTRGGEKLFF TGTGCCAGCACCAGGGGAGGTGAAAAACTGTTTTTT
TRBJ1-5 NA NA TRBV27 CASSLGLRGQPQHF TGTGCCAGCAGTTTAGGCCTAAGGGGTCAGCCCCAGCATTTT
TRBJ2-1 NA many TRBV4-3 CASSQDRGHMGWFF TGCGCCAGCAGCCAAGATCGGGGACATATGGGGTGGTTCTTC
TRBJ2-3 NA few TRBV30 CAWSKALPADTQYF TGTGCCTGGAGTAAGGCTCTCCCCGCAGATACGCAGTATTTT
TRBJ2-1 NA NA TRBV11-2 CASSPTHGIGNEQFF TGTGCCAGCAGCCCTACCCACGGAATTGGCAATGAGCAGTTCTTC
TRBJ2-5 NA NA TRBV6-5 CASSPIPDRRVQETQYF TGTGCCAGCAGCCCCATCCCGGACCGCCGGGTCCAAGAGACCCAGTACTTC
TRBJ1-2 TRBD1 few TRBV7-9 CASSTPGTGDGYTF TGTGCCAGCAGCACTCCCGGGACAGGAGATGGCTACACCTTC
TRBJ2-3 NA few TRBV7-6 CASSETRATQYF TGTGCCAGCAGCGAGACTAGAGCTACGCAGTATTTT
TRBJ1-6 NA few TRBV4-1 CASSQDLTGPLDSPLHF TGCGCCAGCAGCCAAGATCTTACGGGACCCTTGGATTCACCCCTCCACTTT
TRBJ2-5 TRBD2 NA TRBV7-7 CASSPTRGLAGGQYF TGTGCCAGCAGCCCTACCAGAGGACTAGCGGGGGGCCAGTACTTC
TRBJ2-5 NA NA TRBV4-3 CASLGMLKETQYF TGCGCCAGCCTCGGGATGCTCAAAGAGACCCAGTACTTC
TRBJ2-5 NA NA TRBV21-1 CAGGGGQETQYF TGTGCCGGCGGAGGGGGGCAAGAGACCCAGTACTTC
TRBJ1-2 NA few TRBV5-4 CASSLGWSAAGYTF TGTGCCAGCAGCTTGGGATGGTCCGCGGCGGGCTACACCTTC
TRBJ2-7 NA few TRBV6-1 CASSVDRRYEQYF TGTGCCAGCAGTGTTGACAGGCGATACGAGCAGTACTTC
TRBJ2-1 TRBD2 NA TRBV6-2/TRBV6-3 CASSYTRGGDEQFF TGTGCCAGCAGTTACACGCGGGGGGGAGATGAGCAGTTCTTC
TRBJ2-3 TRBD1 many TRBV10-3 CATLGQGVDTQYF TGTGCCACCCTGGGGCAGGGGGTTGATACGCAGTATTTT
TRBJ1-1 NA NA TRBV12-3/TRBV12-4 CASSFRTFANTEAFF TGTGCCAGCAGTTTCAGAACCTTCGCGAACACTGAAGCTTTCTTT
TRBJ2-5 TRBD1 NA TRBV28 CASAKGQGETQYF TGTGCCAGCGCTAAGGGACAGGGGGAGACCCAGTACTTC
TRBJ1-4 NA NA TRBV20-1 CSARQELRGKLFF TGCAGTGCTAGGCAAGAATTGCGGGGAAAACTGTTTTTT
TRBJ2-1 NA many TRBV7-2 CASSVNRNSYNEQFF TGTGCCAGCAGCGTAAACAGAAACTCCTACAATGAGCAGTTCTTC
TRBJ2-2 TRBD1 NA TRBV6-5 CASRGQANTGELFF TGTGCCAGCAGGGGACAGGCGAACACCGGGGAGCTGTTTTTT
TRBJ1-6 NA NA TRBV3-1 CASSPDSKNSPLHF TGTGCCAGCAGCCCGGACAGCAAAAATTCACCCCTCCACTTT
TRBJ2-3 TRBD1 few TRBV5-1 CASSLGGQGNTDTQYF TGCGCCAGCAGCTTGGGCGGACAGGGGAACACAGATACGCAGTATTTT
TRBJ1-1 TRBD1 many TRBV30 CAWEPGTAEAFF TGTGCCTGGGAACCTGGGACAGCTGAAGCTTTCTTT
TRBJ2-1 TRBD2 NA TRBV5-1 CASSPTLSGSNNEQFF TGCGCCAGCAGCCCGACCTTGAGCGGGAGCAACAATGAGCAGTTCTTC
TRBJ1-1 TRBD1 many TRBV5-8 CASSLTQGANTEAFF TGTGCCAGCAGCCTTACGCAGGGGGCGAACACTGAAGCTTTCTTT
TRBJ1-5 NA NA TRBV12-3/TRBV12-4 CASAWTATNQPQHF TGTGCCAGCGCATGGACTGCGACGAATCAGCCCCAGCATTTT
TRBJ2-3 NA few TRBV29-1 CSVEVGPQDTQYF TGCAGCGTTGAAGTGGGACCTCAAGATACGCAGTATTTT
TRBJ2-5 NA many TRBV4-1 CASSQAPPETQYF TGCGCCAGCAGCCAGGCCCCCCCAGAGACCCAGTACTTC
TRBJ2-7 NA NA TRBV29-1 CSVGRDEQYF TGCAGCGTTGGGCGTGACGAGCAGTACTTC
TRBJ2-1 TRBD1 NA TRBV7-8 CASYNRGDSEQFF TGTGCCAGCTATAACAGGGGGGATAGCGAGCAGTTCTTC
TRBJ1-1 TRBD1 many TRBV5-1 CASSRTGGASTEAEAFF TGCGCCAGCAGTAGAACAGGGGGCGCCTCAACGGAAGCTGAAGCTTTCTTT
TRBJ2-2 NA many TRBV7-6 CASRDTLRGGELFF TGTGCCAGCCGGGACACTCTCAGGGGCGGGGAGCTGTTTTTT